This T cell receptor beta chain was obtained from a study of T cells in Graves' hyperthyroidism and ophthalmopathy. Not enrolled were patients with uncontrolled infection, other autoimmune disease, pregnancy or lactation. Diagnoses rested on clinical symptoms, serum thyroxine and TRAb, thyroid ultrasound and orbital computed tomography. Amplified regions were TCR beta CDR3 sequences from RNA transcripts. Initially, a first-round RT-PCR of the TCR CDR3 employed the HTBI primer set. TCRdb itself ran the multiplex PCR reads through MiXCR, one entry per CDR3 protein. Among more than 40,000 distinct CDR3 sequences listed, around half were seen once. Germline CDR1 reads SGHRS; CDR2 reads YFSETQ. Trimming removed 0 bases from V and 1 base from J; junction bases left unmatched: 9. The CDR3 covers 18 residues. Whole-study results and caveats: Most expanded thyroid clonotypes above 0.001 also appeared in blood.

In its sample, this clonotype was seen many times. No antigen is known for it. This receptor was obtained from a woman between 50 and 59 years old with Graves' hyperthyroidism. The source material was peripheral blood or thyroid tissue (not recorded which). This chain links TRBV5-1 with TRBJ2-7; 11 positions agree with TRBD2. The CDR3 DNA reads TGCGCCAGCAGCTTGGTTTCTAGCGGGAGGTTGGGTTCCTACGAGCAGTACTTC. Encoded protein: CASSLVSSGRLGSYEQYF. Based on the CDR3 plus reference TRBV5-1 and TRBJ2-7, the full variable domain is KAGVTQTPRYLIKTRGQQVTLSCSPISGHRSVSWYQQTPGQGLQFLFEYFSETQRNKGNFPGRFSGRQFSNSRSEMNVSTLELGDSALYLCASSLVSSGRLGSYEQYFGPGTRLTVT.